Presented here are 11 T cell receptor beta chains from one specimen sequenced in a study of T cell changes during pregnancy in multiple sclerosis. TCRdb's table, derived via immunoSEQ multiplex PCR, lists solely in-frame clones and lacks some. The data hold about 57,000 clones, with about 90% observed a single time. The source was CD4+ T cells from peripheral blood mononuclear cells, collected in the second trimester of pregnancy. These receptors all come from a female donor with multiple sclerosis, enrolled in a pregnancy study.

The CDR3: CASSLVAGSYEQYF. DNA for the CDR3: TGTGCCAGCAGCTTAGTGGCGGGGTCCTACGAGCAGTACTTC. V and J are TRBV11-1 and TRBJ2-7, with TRBD2 as a possible D gene (6 bases). The ends were cut back, 1 base at V and 1 base at J, with 8 bases in the middle. The CDR3 is 14 amino acids. Germline-derived CDR1 and CDR2 are SGHAT and FQDESV (reference sequence).

The rearrangement uses TRBV5-4 and TRBJ2-1; 10 nucleotides agree with TRBD2. Per the germline V gene, CDR1 is SGHNT and CDR2 is YYREEE (reference sequence). The J segment lost 3 bases and the V segment lost 5 bases, leaving 5 bases of the junction unmatched. This CDR3 comprises 15 residues. CDR3 sequence (DNA): TGTGCCAGCAGGGACCCTAGCGGGAGCTACAATGAGCAGTTCTTC. It codes for CASRDPSGSYNEQFF.

This chain connects TRBV5-4 to TRBJ2-4, with TRBD1 identical over 7 bases. With V trimmed by 3 bases and J by 8 bases, 5 bases remained unmatched. The CDR3 sequence is 13 residues long. The germline gives CDR1 SGHNT, CDR2 YYREEE (reference sequence). CDR3 amino acids: CASSSDRDDIQYF. The CDR3 DNA reads TGTGCCAGCAGCTCCGACAGGGACGACATTCAGTACTTC.

This chain joins TRBV5-3 and TRBJ2-3; D remains ambiguous. TRBV5-3 is an open reading frame whose function is uncertain. CDR3 length: 14 residues. Trimming took 0 bases from V and 4 from J, leaving 9 bases between them. CDR3: CARSLEEFADTQYF. As DNA, the CDR3 is TGTGCCAGAAGCTTGGAGGAGTTCGCAGATACGCAGTATTTT.

The CDR3 DNA follows: TGTGCCAGCAGCTTAGGGGGGGGGAATAGCGAAAAACTGTTTTTT. Its protein is CASSLGGGNSEKLFF. The rearrangement joins TRBV7-8 to TRBJ1-4, with D possibly TRBD1 on 5 matching bases. CDR1 is SGHVS and CDR2 is FQNEAQ in the germline V gene. The V end lost 1 base, the J end lost 8 bases, and 14 bases lay between the germline ends. This CDR3 has 15 residues. Looking up the rest from reference TRBV7-8 and TRBJ1-4 gives the full variable domain: GAGVSQSPRYKVAKRGQDVALRCDPISGHVSLFWYQQALGQGPEFLTYFQNEAQLDKSGLPSDRFFAERPEGSVSTLKIQRTQQEDSAVYLCASSLGGGNSEKLFFGSGTQLSVL.

In nucleotides, the CDR3 is TGCAGCGGGGGACAGGGGAGAACAGATACGCAGTATTTT. It specifies CSGGQGRTDTQYF. V gene TRBV29-1 combines with J gene TRBJ2-3, with 10 bases that match TRBD1. Unmatched junction bases numbered 4, after V lost 7 bases and J lost 3 bases. This CDR3 has 13 residues. Germline CDR1 is SQVTM and CDR2 is ANQGSEA.

The chain recombines TRBV5-4 with TRBJ2-7; maybe TRBD1 (6 bases). The germline CDR1 and CDR2 sequences are SGHNT and YYREEE (reference sequence). This CDR3 is 13 amino acids long. The V gene lost 3 bases and the J gene lost 7 bases, with 14 bases spanning the gap. As DNA, the CDR3 is TGTGCCAGCAGCTCGGACAGTCCCCGGGAGCAGTACTTC. This encodes CASSSDSPREQYF.

This chain joins TRBV5-1 and TRBJ2-7; unclear D gene. Germline V gene sequence: CDR1 SGHRS, CDR2 YFSETQ. The CDR3 length is 13 residues. The ends were cut back, 2 bases at V and 2 bases at J, with 8 bases in the middle. CDR3 sequence: CASSFGPAYEQYF. Written as DNA, the CDR3 is TGCGCCAGCAGCTTTGGGCCGGCCTACGAGCAGTACTTC.

V gene TRBV5-8 combines with J gene TRBJ1-5; tentative D call: TRBD1 (5 bases). The germline V gene has CDR1 SGHTS and CDR2 YDEGEE. The CDR3 is made up of 13 amino acids. V was trimmed by 2 bases and J by 6 bases, leaving 9 bases between them. CDR3 region: CASSLQEGQPQHF. For the CDR3, the DNA is TGTGCCAGCAGCTTACAGGAAGGTCAGCCCCAGCATTTT.

J is TRBJ2-3 and V is TRBV5-4; D is possibly TRBD2 (5 bases). The CDR3 runs to 14 residues. V shed 2 bases and J shed 0 bases, with 7 bases lying between them. Germline-derived CDR1 and CDR2 are SGHNT and YYREEE (reference sequence). Here the CDR3 reads CASSFSGSTDTQYF. CDR3 coding DNA: TGTGCCAGCAGCTTTTCGGGGAGCACAGATACGCAGTATTTT.

This clone was observed once. The rearrangement uses TRBV6-1 and TRBJ1-5; D possibly corresponds to TRBD1 (5 bases). Germline CDR1 reads MNHNS; CDR2 reads SASEGT. This CDR3 is built from 15 residues. V dropped 0 bases and J dropped 7 bases, with 13 bases sitting between them. The CDR3 region has the DNA TGTGCCAGCAGTGAAGCGCTTGGGGGGACCCAGCCCCAGCATTTT. Protein: CASSEALGGTQPQHF.